The sequence of this TCR beta chain was determined in a study of OX40 agonist ivuxolimab in advanced cancers. Study in general: Dose-escalation subjects each had hepatocellular carcinoma, melanoma, renal cell or head and neck cancer. Males comprised around 78% of the group, whose mean age was about 61 years (range about 23 to 80). Under the entry rules, prior anti-PD-1, anti-PD-L1 or anti-CTLA-4 therapy was allowed, and more than 35% had some.

The V gene lost 7 bases and the J gene lost 1 base, with 8 bases spanning the gap. Germline V CDR1 and CDR2: WSHSY, SAAADI. CDR3 length equals 12 residues. Method: immunoSEQ multiplex PCR; TCRdb's copy keeps in-frame clones and lacks some. The data hold some 40,000 clones, with under 95% observed a single time. The specimen was CD4+ or CD8+ T cells sorted from blood, collected in a trial of the OX40 agonist ivuxolimab. This sequence joins TRBV10-2 and TRBJ2-7, with D hard to call. The sequence derives from an adult with an advanced solid tumor such as melanoma, head and neck, liver or kidney cancer. CDR3: CASTGNSYEQYF. The DNA for the CDR3 is TGCGCCAGCACAGGAAATTCCTACGAGCAGTACTTC.